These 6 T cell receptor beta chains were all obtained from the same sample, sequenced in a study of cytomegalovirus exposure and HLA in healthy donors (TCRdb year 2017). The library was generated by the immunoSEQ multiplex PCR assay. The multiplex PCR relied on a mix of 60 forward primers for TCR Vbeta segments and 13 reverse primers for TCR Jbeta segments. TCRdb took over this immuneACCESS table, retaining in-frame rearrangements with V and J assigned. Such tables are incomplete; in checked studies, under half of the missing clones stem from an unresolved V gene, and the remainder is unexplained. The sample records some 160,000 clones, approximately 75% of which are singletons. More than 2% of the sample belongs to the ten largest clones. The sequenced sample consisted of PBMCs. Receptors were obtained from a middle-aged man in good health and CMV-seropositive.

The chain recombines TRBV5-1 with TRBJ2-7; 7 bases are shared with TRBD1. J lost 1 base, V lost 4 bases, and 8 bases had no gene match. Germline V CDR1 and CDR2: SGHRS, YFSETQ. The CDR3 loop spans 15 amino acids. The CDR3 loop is CASSTSTGVSYEQYF. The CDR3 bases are TGCGCCAGCAGCACAAGTACAGGGGTTTCCTACGAGCAGTACTTC.

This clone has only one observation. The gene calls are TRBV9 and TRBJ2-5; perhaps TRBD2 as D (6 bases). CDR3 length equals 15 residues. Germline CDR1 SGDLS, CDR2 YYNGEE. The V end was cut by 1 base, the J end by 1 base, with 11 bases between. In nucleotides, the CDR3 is TGTGCCAGCAGCGTAAGCGCGGGGCTCCAAGAGACCCAGTACTTC. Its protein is CASSVSAGLQETQYF.

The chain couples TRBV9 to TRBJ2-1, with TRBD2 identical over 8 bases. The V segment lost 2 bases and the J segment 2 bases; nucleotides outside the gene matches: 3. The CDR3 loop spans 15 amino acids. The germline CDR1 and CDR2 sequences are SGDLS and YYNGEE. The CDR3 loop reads CASSVGGGTYNEQFF. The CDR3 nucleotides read TGTGCCAGCAGCGTCGGGGGGGGCACCTACAATGAGCAGTTCTTC.

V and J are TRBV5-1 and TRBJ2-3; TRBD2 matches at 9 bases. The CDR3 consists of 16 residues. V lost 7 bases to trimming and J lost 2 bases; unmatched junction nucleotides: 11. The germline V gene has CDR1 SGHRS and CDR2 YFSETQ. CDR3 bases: TGCGCCAGCGGCCCCGGGACTAGCCCCACCACAGATACGCAGTATTTT. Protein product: CASGPGTSPTTDTQYF.

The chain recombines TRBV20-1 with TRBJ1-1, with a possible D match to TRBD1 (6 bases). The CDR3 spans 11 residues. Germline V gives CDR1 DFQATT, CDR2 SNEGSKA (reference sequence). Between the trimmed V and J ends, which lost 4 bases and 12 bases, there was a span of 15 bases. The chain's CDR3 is CSATVGGAPFF. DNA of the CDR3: TGCAGTGCTACCGTTGGGGGGGCCCCTTTCTTT.

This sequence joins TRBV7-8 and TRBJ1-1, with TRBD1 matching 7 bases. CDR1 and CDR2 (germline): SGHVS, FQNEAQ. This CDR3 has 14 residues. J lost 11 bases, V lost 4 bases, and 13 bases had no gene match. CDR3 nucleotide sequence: TGTGCCAGCAGCTGGGACAGTACGGGATCCCGGGCTTTCTTT. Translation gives CASSWDSTGSRAFF.